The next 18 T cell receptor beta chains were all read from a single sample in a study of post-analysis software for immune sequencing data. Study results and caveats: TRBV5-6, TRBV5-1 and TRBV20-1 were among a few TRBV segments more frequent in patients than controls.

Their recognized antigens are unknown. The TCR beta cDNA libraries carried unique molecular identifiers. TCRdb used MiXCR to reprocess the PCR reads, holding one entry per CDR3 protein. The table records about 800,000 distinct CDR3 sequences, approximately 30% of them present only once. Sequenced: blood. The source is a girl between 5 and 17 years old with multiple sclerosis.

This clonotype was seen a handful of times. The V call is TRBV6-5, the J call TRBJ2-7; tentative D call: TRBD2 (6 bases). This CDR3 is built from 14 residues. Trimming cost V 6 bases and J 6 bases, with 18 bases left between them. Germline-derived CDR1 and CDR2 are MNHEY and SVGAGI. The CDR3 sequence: CASSPGTFQGEQYF. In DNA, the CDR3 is TGTGCCAGCAGCCCCGGGACTTTCCAGGGCGAGCAGTACTTC.

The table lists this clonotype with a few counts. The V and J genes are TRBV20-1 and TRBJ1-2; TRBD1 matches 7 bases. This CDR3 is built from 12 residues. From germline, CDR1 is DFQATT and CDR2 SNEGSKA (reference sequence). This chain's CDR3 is CSGRRQGSGYTF. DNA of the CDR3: TGCAGCGGACGGAGACAGGGTAGCGGCTACACCTTC.

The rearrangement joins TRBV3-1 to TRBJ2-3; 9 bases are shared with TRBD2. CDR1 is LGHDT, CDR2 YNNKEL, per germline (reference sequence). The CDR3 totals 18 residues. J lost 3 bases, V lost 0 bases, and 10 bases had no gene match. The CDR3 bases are TGTGCCAGCAGCCAAGAGCCTGGGACTAGCCGAGTAACAGATACGCAGTATTTT. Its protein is CASSQEPGTSRVTDTQYF.

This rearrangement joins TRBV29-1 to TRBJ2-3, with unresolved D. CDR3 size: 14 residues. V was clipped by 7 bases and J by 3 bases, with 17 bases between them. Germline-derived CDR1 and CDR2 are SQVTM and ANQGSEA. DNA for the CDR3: TGCAGCGCAGGTTCCCGGGTAGGGACAGATACGCAGTATTTT. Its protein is CSAGSRVGTDTQYF.

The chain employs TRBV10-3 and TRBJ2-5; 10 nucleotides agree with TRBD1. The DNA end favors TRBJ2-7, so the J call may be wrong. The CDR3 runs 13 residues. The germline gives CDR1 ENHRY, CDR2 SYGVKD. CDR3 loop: CAIRQGALNEQYF. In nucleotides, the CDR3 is TGTGCCATACGACAGGGGGCACTCAACGAGCAGTACTTC.

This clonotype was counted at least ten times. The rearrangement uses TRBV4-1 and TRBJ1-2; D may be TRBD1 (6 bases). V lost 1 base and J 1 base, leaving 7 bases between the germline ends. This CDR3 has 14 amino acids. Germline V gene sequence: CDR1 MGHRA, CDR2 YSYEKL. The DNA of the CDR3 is TGCGCCAGCAGCCAAGGGACAGTTAACTATGGCTACACCTTC. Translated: CASSQGTVNYGYTF.

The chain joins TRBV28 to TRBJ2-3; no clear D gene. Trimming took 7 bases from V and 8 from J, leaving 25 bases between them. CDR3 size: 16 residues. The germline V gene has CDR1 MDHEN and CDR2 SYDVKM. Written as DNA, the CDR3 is TGTGCCAGCAAAGCCTGGGCCTCCAGGCCCCAGATTACGCAGTATTTT. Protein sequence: CASKAWASRPQITQYF.

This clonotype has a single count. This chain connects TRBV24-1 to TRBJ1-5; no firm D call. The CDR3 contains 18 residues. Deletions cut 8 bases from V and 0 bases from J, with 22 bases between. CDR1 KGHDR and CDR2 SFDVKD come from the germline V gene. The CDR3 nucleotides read TGTGCCACCAATGGCAATGGGGAGGCGAGCGATAGCAATCAGCCCCAGCATTTT. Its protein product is CATNGNGEASDSNQPQHF.

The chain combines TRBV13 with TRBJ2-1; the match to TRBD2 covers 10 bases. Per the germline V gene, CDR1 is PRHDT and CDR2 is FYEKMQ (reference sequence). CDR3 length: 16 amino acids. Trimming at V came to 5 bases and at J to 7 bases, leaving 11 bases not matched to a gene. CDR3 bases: TGTGCCAGCAGCCCAAGCGGGGCTAGCGGGGGAAATGAGCAGTTCTTC. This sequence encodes CASSPSGASGGNEQFF.

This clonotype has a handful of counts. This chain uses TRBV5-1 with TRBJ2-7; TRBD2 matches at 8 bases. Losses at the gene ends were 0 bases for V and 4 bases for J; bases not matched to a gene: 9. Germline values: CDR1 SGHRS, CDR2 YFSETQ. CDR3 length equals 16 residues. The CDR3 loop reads CASSLVFSGTSYEQYF. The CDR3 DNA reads TGCGCCAGCAGCTTGGTTTTTAGCGGGACTTCATACGAGCAGTACTTC.

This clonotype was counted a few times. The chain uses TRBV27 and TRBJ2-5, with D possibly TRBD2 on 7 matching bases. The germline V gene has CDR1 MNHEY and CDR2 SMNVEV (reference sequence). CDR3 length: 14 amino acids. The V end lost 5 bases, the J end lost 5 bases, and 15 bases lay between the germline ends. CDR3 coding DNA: TGTGCCAGCAGTAACACAGGGAGGGTCGAGACCCAGTACTTC. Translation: CASSNTGRVETQYF.

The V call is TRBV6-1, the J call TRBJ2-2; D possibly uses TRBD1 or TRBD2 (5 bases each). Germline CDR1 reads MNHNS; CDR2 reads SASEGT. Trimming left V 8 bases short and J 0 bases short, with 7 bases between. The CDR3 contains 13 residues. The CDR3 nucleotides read TGTGCCAGCTGGGGGACGAACACCGGGGAGCTGTTTTTT. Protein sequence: CASWGTNTGELFF.

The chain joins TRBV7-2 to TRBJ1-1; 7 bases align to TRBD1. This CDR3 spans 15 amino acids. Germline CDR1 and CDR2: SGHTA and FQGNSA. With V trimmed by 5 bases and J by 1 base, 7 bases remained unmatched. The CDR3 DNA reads TGTGCCAGCAGCCGACCGGGACAGTGGAACACTGAAGCTTTCTTT. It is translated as CASSRPGQWNTEAFF. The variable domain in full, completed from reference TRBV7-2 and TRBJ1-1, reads GAGVSQSPSNKVTEKGKDVELRCDPISGHTALYWYRQSLGQGLEFLIYFQGNSAPDKSGLPSDRFSAERTGGSVSTLTIQRTQQEDSAVYLCASSRPGQWNTEAFFGQGTRLTVV.

The CDR3 spells CASSQTFSYNEQFF. The CDR3 DNA reads as TGCGCCAGCAGCCAAACATTCTCCTACAATGAGCAGTTCTTC. The chain combines TRBV4-3 with TRBJ2-1; D gene uncertain. CDR1 and CDR2 (germline): LGHNA, YSLEER. V lost 2 bases and J 0 bases, leaving 5 bases between the germline ends. This CDR3 is 14 amino acids long.

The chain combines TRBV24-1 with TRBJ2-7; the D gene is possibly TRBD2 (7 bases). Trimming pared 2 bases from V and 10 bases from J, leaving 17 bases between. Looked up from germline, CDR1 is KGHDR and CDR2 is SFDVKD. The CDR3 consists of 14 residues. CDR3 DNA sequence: TGTGCCACCAGTGATTCCGGTAGGGGGGGTCCCCAGTACTTC. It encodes CATSDSGRGGPQYF.

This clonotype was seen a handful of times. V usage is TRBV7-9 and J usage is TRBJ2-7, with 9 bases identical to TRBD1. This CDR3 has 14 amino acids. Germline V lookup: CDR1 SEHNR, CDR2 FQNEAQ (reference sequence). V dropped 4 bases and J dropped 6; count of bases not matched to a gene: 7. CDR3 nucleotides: TGTGCCAGCAGCTCCTCCGGGACAGGGCGCGAGCAGTACTTC. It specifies CASSSSGTGREQYF.

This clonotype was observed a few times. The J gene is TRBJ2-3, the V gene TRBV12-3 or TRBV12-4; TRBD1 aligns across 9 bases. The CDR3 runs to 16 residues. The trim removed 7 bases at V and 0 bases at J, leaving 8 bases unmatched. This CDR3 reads CASTTGTGHSTDTQYF. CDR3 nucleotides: TGTGCCAGCACCACCGGGACAGGGCACAGCACAGATACGCAGTATTTT.

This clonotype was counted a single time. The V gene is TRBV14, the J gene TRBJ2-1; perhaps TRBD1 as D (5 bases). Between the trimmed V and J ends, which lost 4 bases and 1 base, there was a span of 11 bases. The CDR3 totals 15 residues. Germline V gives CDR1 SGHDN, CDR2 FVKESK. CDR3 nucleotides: TGTGCCAGCAGCCCCAGGGTTCAATCCTACAATGAGCAGTTCTTC. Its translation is CASSPRVQSYNEQFF.